The 8 T cell receptor beta chains below come from one sample, sequenced in a study of blood T cells in healthy people across ages (dated by TCRdb to between 2014 and 2017). Preparation of the library involved 5' RACE. TCRdb names Illumina HiSeq 2500 as the instrument used. A second PCR of roughly 7 to 12 cycles was performed with a sample-barcoded 5' primer and a J-beta primer mix. Through fastp at Q25 and MiXCR, TCRdb rebuilt clones from the public reads, retaining in-frame beta chains. When rows share a CDR3 protein, they turn into one entry using the most common DNA and genes. The sample records under 750,000 distinct CDR3 sequences, roughly 48% of which are singletons. In total, the top ten clones hold approximately 23% of the sample. Sequenced input: blood. These receptors all come from a man older than 75 in good health.

This chain connects TRBV7-9 to TRBJ1-4, with D tentatively TRBD1 (5 bases). The CDR3 covers 16 residues. CDR1 SEHNR and CDR2 FQNEAQ come from the germline V gene (reference sequence). The V gene lost 5 bases and the J gene lost 8 bases, with 21 bases spanning the gap. CDR3 sequence: CASSNLPGRGEEKLFF. CDR3 DNA sequence: TGTGCCAGCAGCAACCTGCCGGGACGGGGAGAAGAAAAACTGTTTTTT.

The chain joins TRBV15 to TRBJ2-7, with 7 positions matching TRBD1. CDR3 length: 15 residues. Trimming at V came to 0 bases and at J to 3 bases, leaving 5 bases not matched to a gene. Germline CDR1 is LNHNV and CDR2 is YYDKDF (reference sequence). CDR3 residues: CATSREGQIFYEQYF. In DNA form, the CDR3 reads TGTGCCACCAGCAGAGAGGGACAGATCTTCTACGAGCAGTACTTC.

This clonotype was detected only a few times. The J gene is TRBJ1-2, the V gene TRBV5-1; 10 bases match TRBD1. The germline CDR1 and CDR2 sequences are SGHRS and YFSETQ. Trimming at V came to 5 bases and at J to 6 bases, leaving 7 bases not matched to a gene. The CDR3 runs to 14 residues. This CDR3 reads CASSLMDRGNGYTF. The CDR3 DNA reads TGCGCCAGCAGTCTGATGGACAGGGGGAATGGCTACACCTTC.

The rearrangement joins TRBV27 to TRBJ1-2, with D unresolved. V was shortened by 6 bases and J by 4 bases, with 12 bases between the two germline ends. Germline CDR1 MNHEY, CDR2 SMNVEV (reference sequence). CDR3 length equals 13 residues. The CDR3 reads CASSPAGSYGYTF. DNA of the CDR3: TGTGCCAGCAGCCCGGCGGGGTCCTATGGCTACACCTTC.

This clonotype turned up a few times. This rearrangement joins TRBV15 to TRBJ2-7; TRBD1 aligns across 9 bases. Per the germline V gene, CDR1 is LNHNV and CDR2 is YYDKDF (reference sequence). V was clipped by 9 bases and J by 4 bases; unmatched bases: 7. The CDR3 extends over 13 amino acids. The CDR3 spells CATKQGAAYEQYF. DNA for the CDR3: TGTGCCACTAAACAGGGGGCGGCGTACGAGCAGTACTTC.

This clonotype showed up just a few times. The rearrangement links TRBV6-2 or TRBV6-3 to TRBJ1-4; unclear D gene. CDR1 MNHEY and CDR2 SVGEGT come from the germline V gene. This CDR3 has 13 amino acids. Trimming removed 0 bases at V and 9 bases at J, with 8 bases between. Here the CDR3 DNA reads TGTGCCAGCAGTTACTCGACGCGCAAAAAACTGTTTTTT. Translating it yields CASSYSTRKKLFF.

This clonotype was observed a few times. This rearrangement joins TRBV29-1 to TRBJ2-7; 13 bases fit TRBD2. This CDR3 has 14 residues. Germline V gives CDR1 SQVTM, CDR2 ANQGSEA. Trimming cost V 6 bases and J 1 base; bases outside gene matches: 3. The CDR3 sequence: CSVSTSGGSYEQYF. DNA for the CDR3: TGCAGCGTCTCGACTAGCGGGGGGTCCTACGAGCAGTACTTC.

This clonotype showed up just a few times. A much larger clone sits a single nucleotide away, making a read error possible. The V and J genes are TRBV6-6 and TRBJ2-7; the D gene is possibly TRBD1 (6 bases). The CDR3 contains 14 residues. Per the germline V gene, CDR1 is MNHNY and CDR2 is SVGAGI (reference sequence). Trimming removed 5 bases at V and 2 bases at J, with 13 bases between. The CDR3: CASSQRGMAYEQYF. In DNA, the CDR3 is TGTGCCAGCAGTCAGAGGGGGATGGCCTACGAGCAGTACTTC.